This T cell receptor beta chain was sequenced for a study of identical twins. With template switching, a universal primer site was added, and the cDNA carried unique molecular identifiers. One entry per CDR3 protein results from TCRdb running MiXCR on the 5' RACE reads. The table shows 250,000 or so distinct CDR3 sequences, with about 7% occurring only once. This clonotype was found a few times. CDR3 length equals 12 residues. Germline V gene lookup returns CDR1 DFQATT and CDR2 SNEGSKA (reference sequence). The ends were cut back, 5 bases at V and 7 bases at J, with 14 bases in the middle. This sample was shared with a second study, whose subject was yellow fever vaccine responses in identical twins.

The clonotype was recovered from a woman between 18 and 29 years old in good health. The sequenced sample was memory (CD45RO+) T cells sorted from blood. This chain links TRBV20-1 with TRBJ1-2, with TRBD1 as a possible D gene (5 bases). CDR3 DNA: TGCAGTGCTGGGACGGGATATGGTGGCTACACCTTC. Its translation: CSAGTGYGGYTF.